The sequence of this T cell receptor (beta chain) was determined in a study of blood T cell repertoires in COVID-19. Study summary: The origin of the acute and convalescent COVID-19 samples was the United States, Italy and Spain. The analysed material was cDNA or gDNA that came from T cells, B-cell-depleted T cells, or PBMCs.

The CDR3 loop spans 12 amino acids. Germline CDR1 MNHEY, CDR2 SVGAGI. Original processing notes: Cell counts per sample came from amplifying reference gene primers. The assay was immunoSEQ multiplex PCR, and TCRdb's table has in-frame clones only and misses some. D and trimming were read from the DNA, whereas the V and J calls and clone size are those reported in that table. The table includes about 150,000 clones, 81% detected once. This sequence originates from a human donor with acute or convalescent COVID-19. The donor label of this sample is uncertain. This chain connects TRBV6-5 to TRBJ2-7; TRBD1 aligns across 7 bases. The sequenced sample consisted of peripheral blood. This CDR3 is CASSYRETGNNV. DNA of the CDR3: TGTGCCAGCAGTTACAGAGAGACAGGGAATAACGTC.